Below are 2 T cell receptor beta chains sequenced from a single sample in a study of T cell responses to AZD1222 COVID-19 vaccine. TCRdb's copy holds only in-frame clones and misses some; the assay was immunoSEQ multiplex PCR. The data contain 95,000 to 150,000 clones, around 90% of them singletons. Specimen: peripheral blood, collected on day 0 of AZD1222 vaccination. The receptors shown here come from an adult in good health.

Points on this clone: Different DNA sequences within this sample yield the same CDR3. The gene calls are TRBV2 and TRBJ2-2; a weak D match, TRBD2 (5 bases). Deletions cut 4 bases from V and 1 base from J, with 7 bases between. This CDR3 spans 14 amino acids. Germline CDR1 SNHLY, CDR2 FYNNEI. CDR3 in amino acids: CASSVGRNTGELFF. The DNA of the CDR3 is TGTGCCAGCAGTGTTGGGAGGAACACCGGGGAGCTGTTTTTT.

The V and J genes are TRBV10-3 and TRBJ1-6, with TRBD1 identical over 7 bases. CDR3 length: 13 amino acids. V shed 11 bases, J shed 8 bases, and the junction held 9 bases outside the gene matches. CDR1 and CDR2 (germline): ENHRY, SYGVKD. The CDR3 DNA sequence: TGTGCCTCCGGTGGGACAGCTGATTCACCCCTCCACTTT. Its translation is CASGGTADSPLHF.